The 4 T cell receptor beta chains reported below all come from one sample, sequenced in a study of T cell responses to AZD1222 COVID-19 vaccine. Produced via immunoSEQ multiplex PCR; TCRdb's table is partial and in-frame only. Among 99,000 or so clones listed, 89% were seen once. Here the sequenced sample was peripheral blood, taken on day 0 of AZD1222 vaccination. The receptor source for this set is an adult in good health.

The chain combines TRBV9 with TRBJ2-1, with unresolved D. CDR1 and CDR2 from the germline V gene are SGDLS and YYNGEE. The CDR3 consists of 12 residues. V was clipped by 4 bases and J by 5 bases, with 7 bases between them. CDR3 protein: CASSQINNEQFF. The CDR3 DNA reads TGTGCCAGCAGCCAGATTAACAATGAGCAGTTCTTC.

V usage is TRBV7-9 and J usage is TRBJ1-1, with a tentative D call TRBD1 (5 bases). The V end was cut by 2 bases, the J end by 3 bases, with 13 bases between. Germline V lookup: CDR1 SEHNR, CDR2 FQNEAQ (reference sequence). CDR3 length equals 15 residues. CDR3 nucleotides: TGTGCCAGCAGCTTACCCGGGGGTTCGTACACTGAAGCTTTCTTT. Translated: CASSLPGGSYTEAFF.

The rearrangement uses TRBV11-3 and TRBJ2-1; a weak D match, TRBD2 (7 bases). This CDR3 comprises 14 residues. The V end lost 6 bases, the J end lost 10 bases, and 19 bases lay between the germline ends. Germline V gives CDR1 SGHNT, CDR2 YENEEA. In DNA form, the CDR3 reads TGTGCCAGCAGTTTTAGTGGGGGGGCCCCCGAGCAGTTCTTC. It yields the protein CASSFSGGAPEQFF.

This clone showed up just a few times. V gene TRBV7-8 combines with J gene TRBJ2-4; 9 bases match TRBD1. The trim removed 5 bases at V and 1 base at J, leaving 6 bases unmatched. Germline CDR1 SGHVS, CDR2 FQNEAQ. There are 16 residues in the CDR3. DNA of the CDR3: TGTGCCAGCAGCGAGACAGGGGGTTCCGCCAAAAACATTCAGTACTTC. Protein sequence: CASSETGGSAKNIQYF.